The text below deals with one T cell receptor (beta chain). Source study methods: Nucleated cell number was recorded as an estimate derived from reference gene primer amplification. Generated by immunoSEQ multiplex PCR, the TCRdb table keeps only in-frame clones and is missing some. That table gives V, J and clone size, and the DNA gave D and trimming. The table shows around 95,000 clones, with almost 80% occurring only once. The data are from a study of blood T cell repertoires in COVID-19. Study at large: COVID-19 samples collected from the United States, Italy and Spain covered acute and convalescent phases. The cDNA or gDNA used as material had been derived from T cells, B-cell-depleted T cells, or PBMCs.

Trimming stripped 4 bases from V and 9 bases from J, with 10 bases between. In germline, CDR1 is SGHNT, CDR2 YENEEA. There are 12 residues in the CDR3. The sample comprised peripheral blood. This clonotype originated in a woman in her 70s with acute or convalescent COVID-19. The chain uses TRBV11-3 and TRBJ2-1; D unresolved. For the CDR3, the DNA is TGTGCCAGCAGCTACCGAGGCGCTGAGCAGTTCTTC. The encoded protein is CASSYRGAEQFF.